The source of this T cell receptor (beta chain) is a study of blood T cell repertoires in COVID-19. For the study at large: Collection of acute and convalescent COVID-19 samples took place in the United States, Italy and Spain.

This clone turned up a few times. Study processing details: It was from reference gene primer amplification that nucleated cell counts were estimated. TCRdb's copy holds only in-frame clones and misses some; the assay was immunoSEQ multiplex PCR. V and J calls and clone size are as listed in that table; D and trimming were resolved from the DNA. This table has roughly 100,000 clones, about 90% appearing once. Germline lookup yields CDR1 SGHDT and CDR2 YYEEEE. V dropped 7 bases and J dropped 1; count of bases not matched to a gene: 9. The CDR3 is made up of 17 amino acids. The chain recombines TRBV5-6 with TRBJ2-6; 9 positions match TRBD1. Sequenced input: peripheral blood. This receptor was identified in a woman aged 55-70 years with acute or convalescent COVID-19. The CDR3 region has the DNA TGTGCCAGCGGGCCCGACAGGGGGGCTTCTGGGGCCAACGTCCTGACTTTC. It specifies CASGPDRGASGANVLTF.